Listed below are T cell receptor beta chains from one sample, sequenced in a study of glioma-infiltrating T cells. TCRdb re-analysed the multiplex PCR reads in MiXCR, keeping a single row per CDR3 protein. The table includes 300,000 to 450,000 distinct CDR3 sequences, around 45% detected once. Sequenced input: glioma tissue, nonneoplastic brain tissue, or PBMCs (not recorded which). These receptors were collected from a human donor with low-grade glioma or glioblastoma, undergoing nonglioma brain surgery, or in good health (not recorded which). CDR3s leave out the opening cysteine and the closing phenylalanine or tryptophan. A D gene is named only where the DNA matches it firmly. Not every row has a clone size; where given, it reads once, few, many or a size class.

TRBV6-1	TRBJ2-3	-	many	ASNRAGAQY
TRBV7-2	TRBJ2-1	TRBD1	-	ASSLGPGGWNEQF
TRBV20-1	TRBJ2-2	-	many	SARDPPLTGELF
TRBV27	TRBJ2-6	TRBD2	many	ASSYTGGTGANVLT
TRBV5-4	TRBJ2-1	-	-	AGSLAVTSYNEQF
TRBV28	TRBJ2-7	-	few	ASNSGPSYEQY
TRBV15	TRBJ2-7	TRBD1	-	ATRDRKYYEQY
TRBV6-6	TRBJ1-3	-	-	ASSYTSGSFAGIGNTIY
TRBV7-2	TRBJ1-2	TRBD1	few	ASRPPGQGDYGYT
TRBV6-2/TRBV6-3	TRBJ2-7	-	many	ASRGGGVSYEQY
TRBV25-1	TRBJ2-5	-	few	ASSDGLQETQY
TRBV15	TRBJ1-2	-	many	ATSRDTNYGYT
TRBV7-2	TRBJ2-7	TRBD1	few	ANSATGGEQY
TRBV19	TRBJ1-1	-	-	ASSSARGVMNTEAF
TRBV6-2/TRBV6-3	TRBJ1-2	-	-	ASISTWAKDASS
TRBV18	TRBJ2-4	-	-	ASSPPDSPKNIQY
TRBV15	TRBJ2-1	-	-	ATSERGAYNEQF
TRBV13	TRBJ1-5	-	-	ARSSGVNQPQH
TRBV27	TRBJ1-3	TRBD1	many	ASSPGTAGNTIY
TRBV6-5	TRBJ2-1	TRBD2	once	ASSPAPRGSGYNEQF
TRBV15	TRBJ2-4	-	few	ATSRPWGDQGNIQY
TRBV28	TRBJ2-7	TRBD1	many	ASSFKTGTGGDEQY
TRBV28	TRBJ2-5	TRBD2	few	ASLSPAGGGETQY
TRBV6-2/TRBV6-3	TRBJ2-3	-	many	ASSSLDSTPSTDTQY
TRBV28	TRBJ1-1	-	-	ASGYVENTEDF
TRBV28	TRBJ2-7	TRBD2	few	ASSFRGVLREQY
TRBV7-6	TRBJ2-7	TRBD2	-	ASSLGSAGGHEQY
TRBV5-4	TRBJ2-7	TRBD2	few	ASSLPQTGGYEQY
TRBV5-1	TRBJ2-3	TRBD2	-	ASSPTSGSGNTQY
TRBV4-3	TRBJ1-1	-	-	ASSHEDNTEAF
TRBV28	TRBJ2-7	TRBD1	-	AISLLPRTGGFYEQY
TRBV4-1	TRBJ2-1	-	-	ASSQDGREPYNEQF
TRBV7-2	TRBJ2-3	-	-	ASSLRDPYANTQY
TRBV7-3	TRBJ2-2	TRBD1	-	ASSLNSGTGAGELF
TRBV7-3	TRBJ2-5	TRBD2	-	ASSSGTSGYQETQY
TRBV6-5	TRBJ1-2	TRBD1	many	ASSYSQGAEGYT
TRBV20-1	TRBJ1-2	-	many	SARKGAYGYT
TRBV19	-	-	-	ASSFRDGDYEQY
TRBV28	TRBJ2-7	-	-	ASSLLTVRYEQY
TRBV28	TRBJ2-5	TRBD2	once	ASSPGLAGVEIQY
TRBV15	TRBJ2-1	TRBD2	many	ATSTGTSAYNEQF
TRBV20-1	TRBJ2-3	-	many	SAVKAGGGRTDTQY
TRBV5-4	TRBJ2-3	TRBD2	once	ASSPPGRDTDTQY
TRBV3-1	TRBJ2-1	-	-	ASSQDKGDSSYNEQF
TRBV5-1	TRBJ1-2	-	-	ASSPVAPNYGYT
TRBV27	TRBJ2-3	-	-	ASSPRVPSTDTRY
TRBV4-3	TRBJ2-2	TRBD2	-	ASSQDAVAGGVSTGELF
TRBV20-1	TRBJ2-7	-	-	SASHPILAGDEQY
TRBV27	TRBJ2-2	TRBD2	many	ASRLAGIANTGELF
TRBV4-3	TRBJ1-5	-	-	ASSQQVGNQPQH
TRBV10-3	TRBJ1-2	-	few	AISEGQSPNYGYT
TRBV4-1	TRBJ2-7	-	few	ASSHPWY
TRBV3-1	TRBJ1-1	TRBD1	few	ASSQGSRGRTEAF
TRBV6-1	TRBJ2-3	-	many	ASSYQITDTQY
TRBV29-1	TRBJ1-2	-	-	SVVVGNGYT
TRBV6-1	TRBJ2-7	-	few	ASAPGVHEQY